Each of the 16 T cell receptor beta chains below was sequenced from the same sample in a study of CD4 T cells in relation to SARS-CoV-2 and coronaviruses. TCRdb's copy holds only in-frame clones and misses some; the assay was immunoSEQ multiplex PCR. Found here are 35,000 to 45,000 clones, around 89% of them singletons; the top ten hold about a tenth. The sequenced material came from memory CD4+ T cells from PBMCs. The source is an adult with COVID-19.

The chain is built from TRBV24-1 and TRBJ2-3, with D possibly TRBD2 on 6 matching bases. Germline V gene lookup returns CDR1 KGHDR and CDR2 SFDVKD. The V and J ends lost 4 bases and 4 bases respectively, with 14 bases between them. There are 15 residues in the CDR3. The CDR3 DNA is TGTGCCACCAGTGAGGGGGGAATGAATGCAGATACGCAGTATTTT. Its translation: CATSEGGMNADTQYF.

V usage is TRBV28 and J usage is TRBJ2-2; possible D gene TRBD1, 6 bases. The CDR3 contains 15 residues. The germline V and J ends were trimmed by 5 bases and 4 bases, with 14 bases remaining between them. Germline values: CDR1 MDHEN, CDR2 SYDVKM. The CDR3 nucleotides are TGTGCCAGCAGTAATCCGGGACATCTCACCGGGGAGCTGTTTTTT. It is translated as CASSNPGHLTGELFF.

CDR3 coding DNA: TGTGCCAGCAGTTACTCGACGCGATCCTACGAGCAGTACTTC. It specifies CASSYSTRSYEQYF. The J gene is TRBJ2-7, the V gene TRBV6-5; no clear D. Trimming shortened V by 0 bases and J by 1 base, and 7 bases separated the two germline ends. Germline V gene sequence: CDR1 MNHEY, CDR2 SVGAGI. CDR3 size: 14 residues.

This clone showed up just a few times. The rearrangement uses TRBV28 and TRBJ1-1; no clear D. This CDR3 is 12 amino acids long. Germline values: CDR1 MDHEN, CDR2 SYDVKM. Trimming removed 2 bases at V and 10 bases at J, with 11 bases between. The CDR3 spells CASSLVDKGAFF. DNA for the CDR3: TGTGCCAGCAGTTTAGTTGACAAGGGAGCTTTCTTT.

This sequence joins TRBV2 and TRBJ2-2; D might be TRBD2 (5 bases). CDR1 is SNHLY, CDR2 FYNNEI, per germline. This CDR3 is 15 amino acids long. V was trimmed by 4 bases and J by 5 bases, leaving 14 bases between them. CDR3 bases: TGTGCCAGCAGTGCAGGCCCCCCGGGGACCGGGGAGCTGTTTTTT. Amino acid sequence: CASSAGPPGTGELFF.

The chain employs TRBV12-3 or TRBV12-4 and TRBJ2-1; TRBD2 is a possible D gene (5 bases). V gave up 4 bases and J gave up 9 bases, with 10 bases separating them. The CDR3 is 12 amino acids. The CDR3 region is CASSSWTAEQFF. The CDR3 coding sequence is TGTGCCAGCAGTTCTTGGACTGCTGAGCAGTTCTTC.

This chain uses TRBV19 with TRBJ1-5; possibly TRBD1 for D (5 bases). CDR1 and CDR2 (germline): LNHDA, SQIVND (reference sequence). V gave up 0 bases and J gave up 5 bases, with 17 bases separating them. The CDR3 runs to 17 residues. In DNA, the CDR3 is TGTGCCAGTAGTATAGAAACGGGCCGGGGGGTGGATCAGCCCCAGCATTTT. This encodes CASSIETGRGVDQPQHF.

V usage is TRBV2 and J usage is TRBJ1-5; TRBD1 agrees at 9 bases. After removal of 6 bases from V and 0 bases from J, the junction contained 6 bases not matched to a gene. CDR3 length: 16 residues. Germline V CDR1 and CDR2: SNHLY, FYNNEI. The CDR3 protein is CASRATGGGSNQPQHF. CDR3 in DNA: TGTGCCAGCAGAGCCACAGGGGGCGGTAGCAATCAGCCCCAGCATTTT.

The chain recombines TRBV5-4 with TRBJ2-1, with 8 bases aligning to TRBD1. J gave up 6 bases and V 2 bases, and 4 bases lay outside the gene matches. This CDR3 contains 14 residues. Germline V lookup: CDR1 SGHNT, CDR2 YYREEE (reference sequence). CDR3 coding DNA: TGTGCCAGCAGCTTTGGACAGGGACGCAATGAGCAGTTCTTC. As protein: CASSFGQGRNEQFF.

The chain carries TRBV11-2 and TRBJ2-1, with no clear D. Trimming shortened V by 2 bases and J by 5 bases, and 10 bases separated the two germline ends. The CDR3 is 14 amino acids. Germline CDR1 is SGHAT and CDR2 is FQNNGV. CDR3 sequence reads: CASSLRVPNNEQFF. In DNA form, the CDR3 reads TGTGCCAGCAGCTTAAGAGTCCCTAACAATGAGCAGTTCTTC. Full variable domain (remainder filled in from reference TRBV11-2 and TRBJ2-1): EAGVAQSPRYKIIEKRQSVAFWCNPISGHATLYWYQQILGQGPKLLIQFQNNGVVDDSQLPKDRFSAERLKGVDSTLKIQPAKLEDSAVYLCASSLRVPNNEQFFGPGTRLTVL.

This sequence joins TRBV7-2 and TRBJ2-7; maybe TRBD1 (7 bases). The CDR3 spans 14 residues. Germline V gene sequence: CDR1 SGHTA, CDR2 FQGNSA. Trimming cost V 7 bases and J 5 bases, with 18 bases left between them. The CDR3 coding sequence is TGTGCCAGCACCCCAGGGGGGCAGTTCCACGAGCAGTACTTC. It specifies CASTPGGQFHEQYF.

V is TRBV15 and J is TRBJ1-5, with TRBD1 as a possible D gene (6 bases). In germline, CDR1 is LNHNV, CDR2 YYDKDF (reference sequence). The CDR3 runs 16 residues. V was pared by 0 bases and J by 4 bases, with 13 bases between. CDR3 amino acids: CATSRDSGAGNQPQHF. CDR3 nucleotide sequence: TGTGCCACCAGCAGAGATTCAGGGGCGGGAAATCAGCCCCAGCATTTT.

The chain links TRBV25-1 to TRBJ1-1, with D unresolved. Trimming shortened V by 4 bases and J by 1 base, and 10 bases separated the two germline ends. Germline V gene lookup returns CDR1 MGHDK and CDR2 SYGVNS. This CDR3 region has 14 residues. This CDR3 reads CASSGAAENTEAFF. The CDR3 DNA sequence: TGTGCCAGCAGTGGGGCAGCCGAGAACACTGAAGCTTTCTTT. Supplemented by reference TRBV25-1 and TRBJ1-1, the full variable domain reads EADIYQTPRYLVIGTGKKITLECSQTMGHDKMYWYQQDPGMELHLIHYSYGVNSTEKGDLSSESTVSRIRTEHFPLTLESARPSHTSQYLCASSGAAENTEAFFGQGTRLTVV.

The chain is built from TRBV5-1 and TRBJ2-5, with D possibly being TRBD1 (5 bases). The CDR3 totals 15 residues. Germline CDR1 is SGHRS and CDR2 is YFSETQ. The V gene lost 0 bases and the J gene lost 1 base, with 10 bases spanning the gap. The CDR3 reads CASSLGTQAQETQYF. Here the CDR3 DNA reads TGCGCCAGCAGCTTGGGGACACAAGCCCAAGAGACCCAGTACTTC.

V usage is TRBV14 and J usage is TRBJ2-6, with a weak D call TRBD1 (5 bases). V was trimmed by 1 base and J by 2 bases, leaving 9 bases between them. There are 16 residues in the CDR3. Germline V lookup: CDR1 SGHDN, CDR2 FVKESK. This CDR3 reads CASSQALGAGANVLTF. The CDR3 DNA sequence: TGTGCCAGCAGCCAAGCCTTAGGGGCTGGGGCCAACGTCCTGACTTTC.

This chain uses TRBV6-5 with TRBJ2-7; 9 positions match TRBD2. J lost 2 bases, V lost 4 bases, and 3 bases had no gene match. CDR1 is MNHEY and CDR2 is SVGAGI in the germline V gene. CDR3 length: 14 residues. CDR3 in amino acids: CASSSLAGPYEQYF. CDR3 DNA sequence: TGTGCCAGCAGTTCACTAGCGGGCCCCTACGAGCAGTACTTC.